This is a list of T cell receptor beta chains from one sample in a study of read filtering for tumor transcriptome and immune sequencing. TCRdb redid the calling of the reads with MiXCR, one entry per CDR3 protein. Of about 35,000 distinct CDR3 sequences in the sample, approximately 15% are singletons; the top ten hold less than 9%. The sample comprised a population of CD138-negative cells sorted from bone marrow. The receptors come from a donor aged 40 or older with multiple myeloma. Both conserved end residues are part of each CDR3. A D gene is named only where the DNA matches it firmly. Clone size is not always given. Where it is, it says once, few, many or a class for expanded clones.

d_call,j_call,clone_size,v_call,cdr3_nt,cdr3_aa
TRBD2,TRBJ2-7,many,TRBV27,TGTGCCAGCAGCCCACTAGCGGGGGGCTTCCCCTACGAGCAGTACTTC,CASSPLAGGFPYEQYF
-,TRBJ1-1,many,TRBV12-5,TGTGCTAGTGGTTTGACGGCGGGTGGAGGGACTGAAGCTTTCTTT,CASGLTAGGGTEAFF
TRBD1,TRBJ2-7,many,TRBV20-1,TGCAGTGTTGAGCCTACGGGACAGGCCTTGCACGAGCAGTACTTC,CSVEPTGQALHEQYF
-,TRBJ2-3,-,TRBV28,TGTGCCAGCAGTCTTCTGGCAGGCACAGATACGCAGTATTTT,CASSLLAGTDTQYF
TRBD2,TRBJ2-7,many,TRBV6-5,TGTGCCAGCAGTTACCGAGTTCGGGCTAGCGGGAGGGTTGAGCAGTACTTC,CASSYRVRASGRVEQYF
TRBD2,TRBJ2-1,medium-sized,TRBV12-3/TRBV12-4,TGTGCCAGCAGTCCCACTAGCGGTTCCTACAATGAGCAGTTCTTC,CASSPTSGSYNEQFF
TRBD2,TRBJ2-1,-,TRBV11-3,TGTGCCAGCAGCTACCGGACTAGACTCAGTGAGCAGCTCTTC,CASSYRTRLSEQLF
-,TRBJ2-7,few,TRBV19,TGTGCCAGTAGTACTCAAGGGTCATCCTACGAGCAGTACTTC,CASSTQGSSYEQYF
-,TRBJ1-1,many,TRBV20-1,TGCAGTGCTAGTCAGCCCACTGAAGCTTTCTTT,CSASQPTEAFF
-,TRBJ2-1,many,TRBV7-2,TGTGCCAGCAGCTTACGGGTATACAATGAGCAGTTCTTC,CASSLRVYNEQFF
-,TRBJ2-7,many,TRBV11-3,TGTGCCAGCAGCTTAGCTCTGACTAGACGGAAGTATGACGAGCAGTACTTC,CASSLALTRRKYDEQYF
-,TRBJ2-3,many,TRBV28,TGTGCCAGCGGGCCGCGGGGAACAGATACGCAGTATTTT,CASGPRGTDTQYF
TRBD1,TRBJ1-1,many,TRBV5-1,TGCGCCAGCAGTTTGGACAGGGCCTCGAACACTGAAGCTTTCTTT,CASSLDRASNTEAFF
-,TRBJ1-3,few,TRBV20-1,TGCGGTGCTAGAAGCCCCAGCTCTGGAAACACCATATATTTT,CGARSPSSGNTIYF
-,TRBJ1-2,many,TRBV27,TGTGCCAGCAGATCCAAAGGGACTTTTAACTATGGCTACACCTTC,CASRSKGTFNYGYTF
-,TRBJ2-3,many,TRBV5-1,TGCGCCAGCAGCTTGCAGGGAGGCACAGATACGCAGTATTTT,CASSLQGGTDTQYF
-,TRBJ2-3,many,TRBV20-1,TGCAGTGCTGTTGGGGGATCGGCAGATACGCAGTATTTT,CSAVGGSADTQYF
-,TRBJ2-7,many,TRBV5-1,TGCGCCAGCAGCTTGGAACCAGGGGGGTACGAGCAGTACTTC,CASSLEPGGYEQYF
-,TRBJ2-2,-,TRBV9,TGTGCCAGCAGCCCTGTGGGGGGCAGCACCGGGGAGCTGTTTTTT,CASSPVGGSTGELFF
TRBD1,TRBJ1-1,many,TRBV4-1,TGCGCCAGCAGCCAAGTTATCGGGACAGCGAACACTGAAGCTTTCTTT,CASSQVIGTANTEAFF
-,TRBJ1-1,many,TRBV15,TGTGCCACCAGCAGAGGCTATATGAACACTGAAGCTTTCTTT,CATSRGYMNTEAFF
-,TRBJ1-5,many,TRBV5-1,TGCGCCAGCAGCTTACTCCCCTCGCAGCCCCAGCATTTT,CASSLLPSQPQHF
TRBD2,TRBJ2-1,many,TRBV2,TGTGCCAGCAGTGAACTAGCGGGTTCCTCCTACAATGAGCAGTTCTTC,CASSELAGSSYNEQFF